These 32 T cell receptor beta chains were all obtained from the same sample, sequenced in a study of vaccination and CD4 T cells after COVID-19. Antigens for these TCRs are unknown. Treatment indicated: roughly 10-day PBMC culture with coronavirus spike peptide pools or control peptides (ViraFEST assay). Cultured CD4+ T-cell DNA underwent Oncomine TCR Beta short-read sequencing. TCRdb re-called the PCR reads through MiXCR, storing one row per CDR3 protein. This table holds some 20,000 distinct CDR3 sequences, 35% to 50% found once. Sequenced material: CD4+ T cells from blood, cultured in vitro. The receptors here all came from a human donor who had recovered from COVID-19.

The gene calls are TRBV7-8 and TRBJ2-1, with a weak D call TRBD1 (6 bases). The CDR3 loop spans 15 amino acids. Germline loops: CDR1 SGHVS, CDR2 FQNEAQ. Trimming pared 5 bases from V and 4 bases from J, leaving 15 bases between. The CDR3 DNA follows: TGTGCCAGCAGCCCCGAGGGGGACAAGTACAATGAGCAGTTCTTC. Its translation: CASSPEGDKYNEQFF.

V usage is TRBV27 and J usage is TRBJ2-7; 10 nucleotides line up with TRBD2. Losses at the gene ends were 5 bases for V and 0 bases for J; bases not matched to a gene: 7. CDR3 length equals 16 residues. The germline V gene has CDR1 MNHEY and CDR2 SMNVEV (reference sequence). CDR3 amino acids: CASSKGPSGGSYEQYF. DNA for the CDR3: TGTGCCAGCAGTAAGGGTCCTAGCGGGGGCTCCTACGAGCAGTACTTC.

This clonotype occurred a few times. This chain links TRBV6-1 with TRBJ1-2; no clear D gene. From germline, CDR1 is MNHNS and CDR2 SASEGT. CDR3 length: 12 residues. The V and J ends lost 3 bases and 5 bases respectively, with 7 bases between them. In DNA, the CDR3 is TGTGCCAGCAGTGACAAGGGATATGGCTACACCTTC. The encoded protein is CASSDKGYGYTF.

This clonotype has just a few counts. The rearrangement links TRBV6-5 to TRBJ1-1; TRBD1 matches at 9 bases. From germline, CDR1 is MNHEY and CDR2 SVGAGI. The CDR3 has 16 amino acids. The J segment lost 1 base and the V segment lost 4 bases, leaving 7 bases of the junction unmatched. CDR3: CASSFLGQGKNTEAFF. The CDR3 DNA reads TGTGCCAGCAGTTTTCTAGGACAGGGGAAGAACACTGAAGCTTTCTTT.

The table lists this clonotype with a count of one. The rearrangement uses TRBV28 and TRBJ1-2; TRBD1 is a possible D gene (5 bases). CDR3 length equals 13 residues. Trimming stripped 6 bases from V and 8 bases from J, with 16 bases between. Germline values: CDR1 MDHEN, CDR2 SYDVKM. CDR3 sequence (DNA): TGTGCCAGCAGACCGTCGGGGGGTTTGGGCTACACCTTC. Translating it yields CASRPSGGLGYTF.

The table lists this clonotype with a few counts. One end of the junction varies from germline; a read error may be responsible. The V and J genes are TRBV28 and TRBJ1-1, with D perhaps TRBD1 (5 bases). The length of the CDR3 is 12 residues. Germline V lookup: CDR1 MDHEN, CDR2 SYDVKM. The CDR3 sequence: CASSLGGSVEEF. As DNA, the CDR3 is TGTGCCAGCAGTTTAGGGGGATCAGTGGAAGAGTTT.

This clonotype occurred a few times. The V and J genes are TRBV24-1 and TRBJ1-4; 8 bases align to TRBD1. CDR1 and CDR2 (germline): KGHDR, SFDVKD. CDR3 length: 15 residues. V shed 4 bases, J shed 7 bases, and the junction held 7 bases outside the gene matches. CDR3 sequence: CATSDSGQGIEKLFF. The CDR3, as DNA: TGTGCCACCAGTGACTCTGGACAGGGTATTGAAAAACTGTTTTTT.

This clonotype turned up a few times. The gene calls are TRBV20-1 and TRBJ1-5; D is ambiguous. Trimming left V 1 base short and J 11 bases short, with 12 bases between. The CDR3 has 12 amino acids. CDR1 is DFQATT, CDR2 SNEGSKA, per germline (reference sequence). The CDR3 is CSARGLGGTQHF. The CDR3 coding sequence is TGCAGTGCTAGAGGACTGGGTGGGACCCAGCATTTT.

J is TRBJ2-1 and V is TRBV5-4; D tentatively reads TRBD1 or TRBD2 (7 bases each). The germline gives CDR1 SGHNT, CDR2 YYREEE (reference sequence). The germline V and J ends were trimmed by 3 bases and 11 bases, with 18 bases remaining between them. This CDR3 has 14 amino acids. The CDR3 DNA reads as TGTGCCAGCAGCTCGGCAGGGGGGGCAATGAAGCAGTTCTTC. As protein: CASSSAGGAMKQFF.

The chain is built from TRBV10-2 and TRBJ2-2; tentative D call: TRBD2 (6 bases). This CDR3 contains 15 residues. The V gene lost 2 bases and the J gene lost 3 bases, with 10 bases spanning the gap. Germline lookup yields CDR1 WSHSY and CDR2 SAAADI. The CDR3 sequence is CASSEPGLYTGELFF. The CDR3 bases are TGCGCCAGCAGTGAGCCGGGACTTTACACCGGGGAGCTGTTTTTT.

This sequence joins TRBV19 and TRBJ1-5, with 7 bases fitting TRBD1. J was trimmed by 6 bases and V by 0 bases; bases with no gene match: 5. Germline-derived CDR1 and CDR2 are LNHDA and SQIVND (reference sequence). The CDR3 is 15 residues long. As DNA, the CDR3 is TGTGCCAGTAGTATAGAGAGGGGGCCGGGTCAGCCCCAGCATTTT. Encoded protein: CASSIERGPGQPQHF.

The chain uses TRBV5-6 and TRBJ2-7; D gene uncertain. The CDR3 consists of 13 residues. CDR1 is SGHDT, CDR2 YYEEEE, per germline. Trimming shortened V by 0 bases and J by 3 bases, and 7 bases separated the two germline ends. The CDR3 sequence is CASSLGRVYEQYF. CDR3 in DNA: TGTGCCAGCAGCTTGGGTCGGGTCTACGAGCAGTACTTC.

The chain employs TRBV28 and TRBJ2-3, with no clear D. The CDR3 spans 13 residues. V dropped 6 bases and J dropped 6 bases, with 13 bases sitting between them. The germline V gene has CDR1 MDHEN and CDR2 SYDVKM. CDR3 in amino acids: CASRASLEDTQYF. The CDR3 DNA sequence: TGTGCCAGCAGGGCCTCCCTCGAGGATACGCAGTATTTT.

The table lists this clonotype with a few counts. The chain carries TRBV19 and TRBJ1-5; D call uncertain. Germline V gene sequence: CDR1 LNHDA, CDR2 SQIVND (reference sequence). Trimming shortened V by 1 base and J by 4 bases, and 11 bases separated the two germline ends. This CDR3 has 15 amino acids. CDR3 nucleotides: TGTGCCAGTAGTATAGGTGGCAGACCGAATCAGCCCCAGCATTTT. Its protein product is CASSIGGRPNQPQHF.

This chain joins TRBV20-1 and TRBJ2-1, with D possibly TRBD2 on 6 matching bases. Germline V gene sequence: CDR1 DFQATT, CDR2 SNEGSKA (reference sequence). The CDR3 extends over 16 amino acids. The V end was cut by 6 bases, the J end by 1 base, with 19 bases between. DNA for the CDR3: TGCAGTGCCAGGACGATCCGGGGGAATTCCTACAATGAGCAGTTCTTC. Protein sequence: CSARTIRGNSYNEQFF.

This clonotype has only a few counts. V is TRBV6-1 and J is TRBJ1-1; 11 nucleotides match TRBD1. The CDR3 covers 13 residues. V was clipped by 7 bases and J by 7 bases; unmatched bases: 5. Per the germline V gene, CDR1 is MNHNS and CDR2 is SASEGT. As DNA, the CDR3 is TGTGCCAGCACCGAGGGACAGGGGGTTGAAGCTTTCTTT. Amino acids: CASTEGQGVEAFF.

This clonotype showed up just a few times. The chain has TRBV11-2 and TRBJ2-7; D may correspond to TRBD1 or TRBD2 (5 bases each). V lost 4 bases to trimming and J lost 1 base, with 17 bases between them. Germline assignment: CDR1 SGHAT and CDR2 FQNNGV. The CDR3 consists of 16 residues. As DNA, the CDR3 is TGTGCCAGCAGCTCCTACCGGGACCGCGATTCCTACGAGCAGTACTTC. Translating it yields CASSSYRDRDSYEQYF.

In its sample, this clonotype was seen a few times. The rearrangement links TRBV20-1 to TRBJ2-3; TRBD2 matches at 15 bases. The CDR3 is made up of 16 amino acids. The germline V gene has CDR1 DFQATT and CDR2 SNEGSKA (reference sequence). Trimming at V came to 1 base and at J to 7 bases, leaving 6 bases not matched to a gene. The DNA for the CDR3 is TGCAGTGCTAGAGGGGGACTAGCGGGAGGCTGGAATACGCAGTATTTT. It is translated as CSARGGLAGGWNTQYF.

The CDR3 DNA follows: TGCAGCGTTGAGAAGCGGGAAGGGTTAGCTGGGGCCAACGTCCTGACTTTC. Translated, it gives CSVEKREGLAGANVLTF. The rearrangement joins TRBV29-1 to TRBJ2-6; 7 bases are shared with TRBD2. This CDR3 contains 17 residues. V trimming: 3 bases; J trimming: 2 bases; junction bases outside the gene matches: 10. Germline lookup yields CDR1 SQVTM and CDR2 ANQGSEA.

The chain recombines TRBV5-1 with TRBJ2-6, with a tentative D call TRBD1 (5 bases). This CDR3 has 17 amino acids. V was cut by 4 bases and J by 0 bases, with 14 bases left in between. Germline V CDR1 and CDR2: SGHRS, YFSETQ. CDR3 sequence (DNA): TGCGCCAGCAGCAGAACAGGAGCTACCTCTGGGGCCAACGTCCTGACTTTC. Encoded protein: CASSRTGATSGANVLTF.

This chain connects TRBV2 to TRBJ1-1; TRBD1 agrees at 8 bases. V gave up 2 bases and J gave up 6 bases; unmatched junction bases: 11. Germline V gene sequence: CDR1 SNHLY, CDR2 FYNNEI. The CDR3 covers 16 residues. The CDR3 reads CASSEFNRGEGAEAFF. The DNA for the CDR3 is TGTGCCAGCAGTGAATTTAACAGGGGGGAAGGGGCTGAAGCTTTCTTT. The full variable domain, completed using reference TRBV2 and TRBJ1-1, is EPEVTQTPSHQVTQMGQEVILRCVPISNHLYFYWYRQILGQKVEFLVSFYNNEISEKSEIFDDQFSVERPDGSNFTLKIRSTKLEDSAMYFCASSEFNRGEGAEAFFGQGTRLTVV.

This clonotype appeared a few times. This chain uses TRBV21-1 with TRBJ1-1; the table calls TRBD1, which could not be checked here. TRBV21-1 is given as a pseudogene. This CDR3 has 14 residues. In DNA, the CDR3 is TGTGCCAGCAGCGAGAGAGACAGGAACACTGAAGCTTTCTTT. Encoded protein: CASSERDRNTEAFF.

The V gene is TRBV6-1, the J gene TRBJ2-5, with TRBD2 matching over 8 bases. Germline V gene data show CDR1 as MNHNS and CDR2 as SASEGT. V gave up 7 bases and J gave up 0 bases; unmatched junction bases: 10. The CDR3 is made up of 16 amino acids. Here the CDR3 DNA reads TGTGCCAGCACCCTAACGACTAGCGCTTACCAAGAGACCCAGTACTTC. Encoded protein: CASTLTTSAYQETQYF.

This sequence joins TRBV28 and TRBJ2-7; D might be TRBD1 (6 bases). The CDR3 is 15 amino acids. V gave up 4 bases and J gave up 0 bases, with 13 bases separating them. Germline V lookup: CDR1 MDHEN, CDR2 SYDVKM. The CDR3 is CASSSLTGNSYEQYF. CDR3 DNA: TGTGCCAGCAGTTCCCTGACAGGTAACTCCTACGAGCAGTACTTC.

The V call is TRBV24-1, the J call TRBJ2-2; no reliable D call. Germline CDR1 is KGHDR and CDR2 is SFDVKD. The CDR3 loop spans 16 amino acids. The germline V and J ends were trimmed by 0 bases and 0 bases, with 7 bases remaining between them. CDR3 in DNA: TGTGCCACCAGTGATTTGGGCAGTTCGAACACCGGGGAGCTGTTTTTT. Protein product: CATSDLGSSNTGELFF.

The rearrangement joins TRBV28 to TRBJ2-7; 7 bases agree with TRBD1. The length of the CDR3 is 15 residues. CDR1 is MDHEN and CDR2 is SYDVKM in the germline V gene. The V gene end was trimmed by 5 bases and the J gene end by 6 bases; junction bases not matched to a gene: 13. The CDR3 is CASSPQTGRGAEQYF. The CDR3 DNA reads TGTGCCAGCAGTCCCCAGACAGGGCGAGGAGCCGAGCAGTACTTC.

The rearrangement links TRBV19 to TRBJ1-1; TRBD1 agrees at 8 bases. The CDR3 has 15 amino acids. The V gene's germline CDR1 is LNHDA and CDR2 SQIVND (reference sequence). V shed 3 bases and J 5 bases; nucleotides not matched to a gene: 8. The CDR3 DNA follows: TGTGCCAGTAGTATTCTGTACAGGGGGAGGACTGAAGCTTTCTTT. It translates to CASSILYRGRTEAFF.

The chain employs TRBV10-1 and TRBJ2-3; 13 positions agree with TRBD2. The J segment lost 6 bases and the V segment lost 0 bases, leaving 0 bases of the junction unmatched. From germline, CDR1 is WNHNN and CDR2 SYGVQD (reference sequence). This CDR3 has 15 residues. DNA of the CDR3: TGCGCCAGCAGTGAGTCGGGACTAGCGGGGGATACGCAGTATTTT. Translated, it gives CASSESGLAGDTQYF.

The J gene is TRBJ2-3, the V gene TRBV4-3; maybe TRBD2 (5 bases). Germline V lookup: CDR1 LGHNA, CDR2 YSLEER. This CDR3 spans 16 amino acids. V lost 3 bases, J lost 2 bases, and 15 bases lay in between. The CDR3 protein is CASSQATIGNTDTQYF. The CDR3 coding sequence is TGCGCCAGCAGCCAGGCTACAATCGGGAACACAGATACGCAGTATTTT.

V usage is TRBV11-2 and J usage is TRBJ2-7; 8 bases align to TRBD1. The V segment lost 6 bases and the J segment 12 bases; nucleotides outside the gene matches: 16. The CDR3 is 14 amino acids. The V gene's germline CDR1 is SGHAT and CDR2 FQNNGV. The CDR3: CASSPPGQGASGYF. DNA for the CDR3: TGTGCCAGCAGTCCCCCAGGGCAGGGGGCCTCCGGGTACTTC.

The CDR3 loop is CASTQARWRGSQETQYF. The CDR3 DNA is TGTGCCAGCACACAAGCCCGATGGAGGGGGAGCCAAGAGACCCAGTACTTC. This chain connects TRBV11-3 to TRBJ2-5; D is perhaps TRBD1 or TRBD2 (6 bases each). The CDR3 has 17 residues. Trimming removed 7 bases at V and 1 base at J, with 22 bases between. Germline-derived CDR1 and CDR2 are SGHNT and YENEEA.

This clonotype was detected a few times. The genes are TRBV6-1 and TRBJ1-3; D is perhaps TRBD1 (6 bases). Germline CDR1 is MNHNS and CDR2 is SASEGT. This CDR3 comprises 15 residues. V gave up 6 bases and J gave up 6 bases, with 18 bases separating them. CDR3 region: CASSPGTIGLNTIYF. The CDR3 region has the DNA TGTGCCAGCAGCCCGGGGACAATCGGACTAAACACCATATATTTT.